The clone carrying this T cell receptor beta chain was recorded a few times. Its antigen is unknown. These data belong to a study of T-cell memory formation after mild COVID-19. General study results and limits: In pre-infection memory, a portion of responding clones appeared, which suggested that cross-reactive memory joined.

The CDR3 has 13 residues. The V gene lost 8 bases and the J gene lost 0 bases, with 11 bases spanning the gap. Sample barcodes and UMIs were carried by the TCR alpha and TCR beta cDNA libraries that 5'RACE generated with constant-segment primers. TCRdb recomputed calls from the 5' RACE reads with MiXCR, one row per CDR3 protein. The sample shows about 390,000 distinct CDR3 sequences, around 21% of them seen only once. Specimen: PBMCs or a T cell subset sorted from them (not recorded which). This rearrangement joins TRBV12-3 or TRBV12-4 to TRBJ2-7, with D possibly matching TRBD1 (5 bases). This clonotype originated in an adult woman who had mild COVID-19 (a few samples of this study predate the infection). Cell type and time point are not known. The CDR3, as DNA: TGTGCCAGCGCCCGGACATACTCCTACGAGCAGTACTTC. The encoded protein is CASARTYSYEQYF.